This note documents a single T cell receptor beta chain sequence. Its binding antigen is unknown. Within one base of it there is no much larger clone, and no base qualities were kept. Trimmed from V: 3 bases; trimmed from J: 3 bases; junction bases lacking a gene match: 3. As encoded in the germline V gene, CDR1 is MDHEN while CDR2 is SYDVKM. The CDR3 contains 14 residues, cysteine and phenylalanine counted. The CDR3 DNA has 42 bases and is translated from base 1. The data stem from a study of blood T cell repertoires in COVID-19 (dated by TCRdb to 2018 to 2020). Study-level background: Samples from collaborators originated in the United States, Italy and Spain and spanned both the acute and convalescent phases of COVID-19. The prospective study material was composed of cDNA or gDNA derived from T cells, B-cell-depleted T cells, or PBMCs. Deeply sampled blood TCRbeta repertoires from subjects exposed to, actively infected with, or recovered from COVID-19 were included in the dataset. A freely available public database, intended as a resource for researchers studying the immune response to SARS-CoV-2, is where the repertoires were released. The samples were drawn from the first 160 participants of the ongoing ImmuneRACE study and from 1,254 subjects provided by 6 global collaborators. The sample metadata nearly always contained a de-identified subject ID, COVID-19 status, age in years and sex. Where available, HLA class I and class II types were obtained from metadata supplied by the sample provider rather than from assay-based typing. The research as a whole found: The amount of clinical and demographic metadata varied by source and participant and was provided uncurated.

TCRbeta CDR3 regions were amplified from genomic DNA by means of the immunoSEQ Assay, a bias-controlled multiplex PCR. Processing in the source paper ran as follows. The number of nucleated cells in each sample was estimated by amplification of reference gene primers within the assay. To quantify the absolute abundance of each unique TCRbeta CDR3 rearrangement, sequence reads were collapsed and filtered. For each sample, productive Simpson clonality was calculated as the square root of Simpson's diversity index over productive rearrangements. TCRdb mirrors the immuneACCESS table, restricted to in-frame sequences. Some clones are absent from its copies; in checked studies, under half trace to an unresolved V gene, and the reason for the others is unknown. V and J calls and clone size are as listed in that table; D and trimming were resolved from the DNA. The sample records 80,000 to 100,000 clones, 65% to 90% of which are singletons. Of the sample, about 19% falls within the top ten clones.

Whole blood was collected in K2EDTA tubes by collaborating institutions according to the institutions' own protocols. For TCRbeta analysis, collaborators shipped samples in one of three forms: frozen whole blood, isolated PBMCs, or DNA extracted from either of those sample types. The source of this sequence is a woman aged 80 or over with acute or convalescent COVID-19. Here the chain combines TRBV28 and TRBJ2-7, and 9 bases in between align with TRBD1. Specimen: peripheral blood. The nucleotides are TGTGCCAGCAGTTTCGGACAGGGGATCTACGAGCAGTACTTC. Its product reads: CASSFGQGIYEQYF.